This T cell receptor beta chain was documented in a study of early T cells in non-severe SARS-CoV-2 infection. About the study: The chains were unpaired, and the sequenced material was bulk RNA from unsorted whole blood. Study observations and caveats: Matching against VDJdb likely underestimated virus-specific expansions, favoring anti-spike CD8.

A word on this clonotype: Its antigen is unknown.

Unique molecular identifiers tagged individual cDNA molecules. MiXCR was run by TCRdb on the 5' RACE reads, yielding one entry per CDR3 protein. The sample carries 85,000 to 100,000 distinct CDR3 sequences, roughly 11% recorded once. Germline V gene data show CDR1 as MNHEY and CDR2 as SVGEGT. The CDR3 spans 14 residues. The V gene lost 2 bases and the J gene lost 2 bases, with 9 bases spanning the gap. The gene calls are TRBV6-2 or TRBV6-3 and TRBJ2-5; D unclear. This TCR was recovered from an adult who was a healthcare worker with PCR-confirmed SARS-CoV-2 infection or an uninfected control (not recorded which). Sequencing used whole blood. The CDR3 bases are TGTGCCAGCAGTTACAACGGTTGGCAAGAGACCCAGTACTTC. Translating it yields CASSYNGWQETQYF.